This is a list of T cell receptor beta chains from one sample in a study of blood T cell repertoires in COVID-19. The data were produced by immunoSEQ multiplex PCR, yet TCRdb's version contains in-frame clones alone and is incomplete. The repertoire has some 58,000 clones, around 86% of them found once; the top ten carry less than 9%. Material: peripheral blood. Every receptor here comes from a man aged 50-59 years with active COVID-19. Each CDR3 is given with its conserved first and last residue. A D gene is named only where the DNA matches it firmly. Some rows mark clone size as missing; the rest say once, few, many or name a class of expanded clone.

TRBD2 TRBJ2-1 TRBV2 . TGTGCCAGCACGGCGGGTAGGCTAGCGGGAGATAATGAGCAGTTCTTC CASTAGRLAGDNEQFF
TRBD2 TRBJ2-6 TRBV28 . TGTGCCAGCAGGGGAGGGGAGTTTGGGGCCAACGTCCTGACTTTC CASRGGEFGANVLTF
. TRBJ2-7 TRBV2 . TGTGCCAGCAGTGAGCGGAGGGGGCCTTACGAGCAGTACTTC CASSERRGPYEQYF
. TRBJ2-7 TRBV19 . TGTGCCAGTAGTATAGATTCCAGGGAATACGAGCAGTACTTC CASSIDSREYEQYF
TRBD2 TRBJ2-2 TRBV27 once TGTGCCAGCAGTCCCCGGACTAGCGCGACCGGGGAGCTGTTTTTT CASSPRTSATGELFF
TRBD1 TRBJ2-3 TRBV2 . TGTGCCAGCAGTGATTTGGGACAGGGGATGCGAGATACGCAGTATTTT CASSDLGQGMRDTQYF
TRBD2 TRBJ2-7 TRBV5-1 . TGCGCCAGCACCGTCACTAGCGGGAGTTACGAGCAGTACTTC CASTVTSGSYEQYF
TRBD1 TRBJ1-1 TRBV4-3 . TGCGCCAGCAGCCTAGGGACAGGTGAGAACACTGAAGCTTTCTTT CASSLGTGENTEAFF
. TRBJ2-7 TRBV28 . TGTGCCAGCAACCTACAGGGCGGCGAGCAGTACTTC CASNLQGGEQYF
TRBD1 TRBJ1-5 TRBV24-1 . TGTGCCACCAGTGACGACAGGGGCAATCAGCCCCAGCATTTT CATSDDRGNQPQHF
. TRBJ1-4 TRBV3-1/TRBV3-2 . TGTGCCAGCAGCCAAGGCGGACAGCCGACTGAAAAACTGTTTTTT CASSQGGQPTEKLFF
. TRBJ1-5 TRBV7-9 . TGTGCCAGCAGCTTAGCTGCAGGGCCCAATCAGCCCCAGCATTTT CASSLAAGPNQPQHF
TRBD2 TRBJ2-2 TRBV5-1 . TGCGCCAGCAGCGGGGGACTAGCGGGATCGAACACCGGGGAGCTGTTTTTT CASSGGLAGSNTGELFF
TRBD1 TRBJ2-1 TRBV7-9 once TGTGCCAGCAGACCACCGGGACAGAGGGGCTCCTACAATGAGCAGTTCTTC CASRPPGQRGSYNEQFF
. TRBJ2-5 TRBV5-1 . TGCGCCAGCAGCCTTGCTGGGACTGACCTAGAGACCCAGTACTTC CASSLAGTDLETQYF
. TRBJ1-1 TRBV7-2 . TGTGCCAGCAGCGGACAAACGAACACTGAAGCTTTCTTT CASSGQTNTEAFF
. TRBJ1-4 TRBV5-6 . TGTGCCAGCAGCGTCCGGAGCCGTAATGAAAAACTGTTTTTT CASSVRSRNEKLFF
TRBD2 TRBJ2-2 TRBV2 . TGTGCCAGCAGTGGGGGACTAGTTCTCGCCGGGGAGCTGTTTTTT CASSGGLVLAGELFF
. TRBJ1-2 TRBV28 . TGTGCCAGCAGTTCCACCACGGGACTCTCCCCAGCTAGCTATGGCTACACCTTC CASSSTTGLSPASYGYTF
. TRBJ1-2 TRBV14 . TGTGCCAGCAGCCCCCCGGGGGTTGGCTATGGCTACACCTTC CASSPPGVGYGYTF